This T cell receptor beta chain was sequenced for a study of blood T cell repertoires in COVID-19. Study at large: There were acute and convalescent COVID-19 samples, and they came from the United States, Italy and Spain.

In the original analysis: Amplification from reference gene primers served as the basis for estimated nucleated cell counts. The method was immunoSEQ multiplex PCR; TCRdb's version includes in-frame clones alone and lacks a portion of them. V and J calls and clone size are those listed in that table; D and trimming were worked out from the DNA. The data contain approximately 250,000 clones, approximately 88% of them singletons. This clone was picked up one time. The CDR3 runs 12 residues. The germline CDR1 and CDR2 sequences are LNHDA and SQIVND (reference sequence). The germline V and J ends were trimmed by 7 bases and 13 bases, with 17 bases remaining between them.

V gene TRBV19 combines with J gene TRBJ2-1; the D gene is possibly TRBD1 (6 bases). Sequencing input: peripheral blood. The receptor was isolated from a woman aged 70-85 years with COVID-19, enrolled during active disease. This CDR3 reads CASIDLPGHQFF. CDR3 nucleotide sequence: TGTGCCAGTATTGACCTTCCGGGACACCAGTTCTTC.